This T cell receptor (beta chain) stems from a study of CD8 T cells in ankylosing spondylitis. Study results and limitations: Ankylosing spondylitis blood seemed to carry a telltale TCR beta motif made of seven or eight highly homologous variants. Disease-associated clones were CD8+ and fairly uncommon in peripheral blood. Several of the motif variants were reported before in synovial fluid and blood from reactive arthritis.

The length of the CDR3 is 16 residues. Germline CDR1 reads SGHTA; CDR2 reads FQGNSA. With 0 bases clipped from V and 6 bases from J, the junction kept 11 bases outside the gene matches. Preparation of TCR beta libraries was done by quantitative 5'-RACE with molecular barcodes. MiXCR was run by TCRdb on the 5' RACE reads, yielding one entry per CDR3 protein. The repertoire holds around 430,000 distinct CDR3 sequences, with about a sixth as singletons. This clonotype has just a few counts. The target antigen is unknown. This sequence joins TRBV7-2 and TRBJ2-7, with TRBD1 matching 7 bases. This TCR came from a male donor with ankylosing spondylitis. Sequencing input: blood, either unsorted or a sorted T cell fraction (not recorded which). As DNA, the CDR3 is TGTGCCAGCAGCTTAGCCCTGACAGGGTTTCGGTTCGAGCAGTACTTC. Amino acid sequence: CASSLALTGFRFEQYF.